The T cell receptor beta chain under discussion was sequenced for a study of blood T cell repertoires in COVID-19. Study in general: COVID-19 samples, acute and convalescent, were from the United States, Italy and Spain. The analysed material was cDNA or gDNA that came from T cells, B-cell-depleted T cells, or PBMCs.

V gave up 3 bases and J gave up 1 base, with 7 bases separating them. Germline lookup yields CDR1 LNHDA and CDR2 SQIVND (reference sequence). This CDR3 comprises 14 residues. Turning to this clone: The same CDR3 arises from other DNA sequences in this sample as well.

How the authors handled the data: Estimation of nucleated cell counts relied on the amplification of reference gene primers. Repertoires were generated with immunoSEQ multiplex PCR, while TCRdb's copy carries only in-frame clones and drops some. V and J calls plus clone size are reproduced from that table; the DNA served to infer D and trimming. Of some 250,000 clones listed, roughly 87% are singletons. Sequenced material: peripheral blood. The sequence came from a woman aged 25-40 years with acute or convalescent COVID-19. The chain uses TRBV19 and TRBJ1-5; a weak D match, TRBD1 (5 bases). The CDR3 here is CASSIDRSNQPQHF. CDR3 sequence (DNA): TGTGCCAGTAGTATTGACAGAAGCAATCAGCCCCAGCATTTT.